This T cell receptor (beta chain) was obtained from a study of T cells in Graves' hyperthyroidism and ophthalmopathy. This clonotype was found a few times. V lost 3 bases, J lost 0 bases, and 4 bases stayed unmatched. The germline V gene encodes CDR1 DFQATT and CDR2 SNEGSKA (reference sequence). CDR3 size: 15 residues. From RNA transcripts, TCR beta CDR3 regions were amplified. The HTBI set primed first-round TCR CDR3 RT-PCR. One entry per CDR3 protein results from TCRdb running MiXCR on the multiplex PCR reads. The sample shows 380,000 or so distinct CDR3 sequences, approximately 15% of them seen only once.

The chain employs TRBV20-1 and TRBJ1-1, with TRBD1 matching 10 bases. The TCR sequence derives from a woman in her 30s with Graves' hyperthyroidism. Sequencing used blood. The CDR3 spells CSARDRGAMNTEAFF. The CDR3, as DNA: TGCAGTGCTAGGGACAGGGGGGCGATGAACACTGAAGCTTTCTTT.